This is a list of T cell receptor beta chains from one sample in a study of cytomegalovirus exposure and HLA in healthy donors. Clones were read by immunoSEQ multiplex PCR, and TCRdb kept only the in-frame ones, dropping some. The sample shows tens of thousands of clones, approximately 81% of them seen only once. Input material: PBMCs. All receptors derive from a woman aged 25 to 39 in good health and CMV-seropositive. CDR3s leave out the opening cysteine and the closing phenylalanine or tryptophan.

V gene,CDR3 protein
TRBV21-1,ASSKARREVSYEQY
TRBV28,ASSLRPGQYTDTQY
TRBV7-2,ASSLAISSGRDGYT
TRBV5-6,ASSLSGSGGEQF
TRBV6-4,ASSDSASGRTDTGELF
TRBV29-1,SVGQGSSYEQY
TRBV28,ASTLDSLTYEQY
TRBV5-1,ASSLQGLGAGAKNIQY
TRBV5-5,ASSLVRDRGGYT
TRBV27,ASSLGGYSNQPQH
TRBV15,ATSRVSDTEAF
TRBV28,VTEGGAGNQPQH
TRBV11-3,ASSLDGTAEAF
TRBV7-9,SSSRGSYEQY
TRBV28,ASSLTGASWPQH
TRBV30,AWSRGEKLF
TRBV5-4,ASSFGRGNYGYT
TRBV6-5,ASSYPGGTQY
TRBV7-2,ASSLAGGRVLYEQY
TRBV7-2,ASSYKGVRSSYEQY
TRBV11-3,ASSPGTSGLRNTQY
TRBV7-2,ASSGSAYEQY
TRBV7-2,ASSFGPRGTEAF
TRBV2,ASSEQGLLDEQF
TRBV6-1,ASSLSVWGNTEAF
TRBV4-3,ASSQAGGAGELF
TRBV5-1,ASSLDYYSTDTQY
TRBV28,ASSLSARLGYT
TRBV6-5,ASRPQGRAAGELF
TRBV19,ASSIRDGYYEQY
TRBV27,ASRRGQGNEKLF
TRBV9,ASTLGLRNTGELF
TRBV21-1,ASSAGTSGDDPPDTGELF
TRBV25-1,ASSAKRGPGNTEAF
TRBV5-8,ASSLILASGGTEAF
TRBV18,ASSPLPTSGGTDTQY
TRBV7-7,ASGGLGSDTQY
TRBV28,ASSSSGLGGYEQY
TRBV5-4,ASSLTGVGNSPLH
TRBV2,ASSGQGRYQPQH
TRBV6-1,ASSEDPGGGNSPLH
TRBV5-1,ASSLDGTTNVLT
TRBV27,ASSSSTGPYEQY
TRBV27,ASSPGQGAVFPQETQY
TRBV9,ASSVGTSGSTDTQY
TRBV4-1,ASSQGTGGPEGEKLF
TRBV5-1,ASSLTQGNTEAF
TRBV7-8,ASSPRDREASAF
TRBV7-2,ASSFPRGTDSSPLH
TRBV6-1,ASSLDRVSTDTQY
TRBV30,AWSVLTNTGELF
TRBV18,ASSPLATRDLAKNIQY
TRBV28,ASRSSSYNEQF
TRBV19,ASRPPGQGAREQY
TRBV15,ATSRDISGRANEQF
TRBV2,ASSEGGTEAF
TRBV4-3,ASSHGRTYEQY
TRBV28,ASSAIQTGPLSYNEQF
TRBV7-6,ASSSGGSYNEQF
TRBV7-2,ASSLGRDTGELF